This T cell receptor (beta chain) was identified in a study of blood T cells in healthy people across ages. Study context: Template switching caught about one barcoded beta molecule for each two T cells.

In its sample, this clonotype was seen a few times. A sample-barcoded 5' primer and a J-beta primer mix were used in a second PCR of roughly 7 to 11 cycles. TCRdb re-called the 5' RACE reads with MiXCR, one entry per CDR3 protein. The repertoire has 700,000 or so distinct CDR3 sequences, approximately 22% of them found once; the top ten carry approximately 20%. The CDR3 sequence is 14 residues long. Trimming removed 1 base from V and 5 bases from J, with 11 bases in between. CDR1 and CDR2 (germline): KGHSH, LQKENI. The J gene is TRBJ1-1, the V gene TRBV18; TRBD1 is a possible D gene (6 bases). Material for sequencing was blood. The receptor comes from a man in his 70s in good health. The CDR3 is CASSPLSGETEAFF. The CDR3, as DNA: TGTGCCAGCTCACCACTCTCAGGGGAGACTGAAGCTTTCTTT.